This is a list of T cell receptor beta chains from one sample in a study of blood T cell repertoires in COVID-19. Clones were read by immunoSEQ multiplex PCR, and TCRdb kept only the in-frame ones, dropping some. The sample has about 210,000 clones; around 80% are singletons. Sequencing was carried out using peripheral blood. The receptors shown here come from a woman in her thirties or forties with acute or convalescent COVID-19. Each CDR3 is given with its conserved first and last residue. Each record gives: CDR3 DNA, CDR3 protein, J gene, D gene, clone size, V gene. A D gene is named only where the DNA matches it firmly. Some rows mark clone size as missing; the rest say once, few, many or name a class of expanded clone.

cdr3_nt: TGTGCCAGCAGTCCCGACCGGGGCAATGAGCAGTTCTTC
cdr3_aa: CASSPDRGNEQFF
j_call: TRBJ2-1
d_call: NA
clone_size: NA
v_call: TRBV7-6

cdr3_nt: TGTGCCAGCAGCTTAGGGGGGGACTATGGCTACACCTTC
cdr3_aa: CASSLGGDYGYTF
j_call: TRBJ1-2
d_call: NA
clone_size: few
v_call: TRBV7-2

cdr3_nt: TGCGCCAGCAGCTCCACAGGGAGCTCCTATAATTCACCCCTCCACTTT
cdr3_aa: CASSSTGSSYNSPLHF
j_call: TRBJ1-6
d_call: NA
clone_size: NA
v_call: TRBV5-1

cdr3_nt: TGTGCCAGCAGCCCATTGACCCTAGTAGACAGGAGAAATAGCAATCAGCCCCAGCATTTT
cdr3_aa: CASSPLTLVDRRNSNQPQHF
j_call: TRBJ1-5
d_call: NA
clone_size: NA
v_call: TRBV7-8

cdr3_nt: TGTGCCAGCAGCCAAGGGACAGAAAGGGAGCAGTACTTC
cdr3_aa: CASSQGTEREQYF
j_call: TRBJ2-7
d_call: NA
clone_size: NA
v_call: TRBV3-1/TRBV3-2

cdr3_nt: TGTGCCAGCAGTGAAGCATCAGCGGGAGGGGCGGGTACGCAGTATTTT
cdr3_aa: CASSEASAGGAGTQYF
j_call: TRBJ2-3
d_call: TRBD2
clone_size: few
v_call: TRBV6-1

cdr3_nt: TGTGCCAGCGTTAAGGAGTTTAGCAATCAGCCCCAGCATTTT
cdr3_aa: CASVKEFSNQPQHF
j_call: TRBJ1-5
d_call: NA
clone_size: NA
v_call: TRBV2

cdr3_nt: TGTGCCAGCAGCCAACGGGCGGGGCTAGCGGGAGTAGAGAATGAGCAGTTCTTC
cdr3_aa: CASSQRAGLAGVENEQFF
j_call: TRBJ2-1
d_call: TRBD2
clone_size: NA
v_call: TRBV3-1/TRBV3-2

cdr3_nt: TGTGCCAGTAGTGCGCGGGTCCTCTCTGGAAACACCATATATTTT
cdr3_aa: CASSARVLSGNTIYF
j_call: TRBJ1-3
d_call: NA
clone_size: NA
v_call: TRBV19

cdr3_nt: TGTGCCAGCAGCCAAGTAGGGACAGTGAACACCGGGGAGCTGTTTTTT
cdr3_aa: CASSQVGTVNTGELFF
j_call: TRBJ2-2
d_call: TRBD1
clone_size: NA
v_call: TRBV4-2

cdr3_nt: TGCGCCAGCAGCCATGGGCACGCAACTAATGAAAAACTGTTTTTT
cdr3_aa: CASSHGHATNEKLFF
j_call: TRBJ1-4
d_call: NA
clone_size: NA
v_call: TRBV4-3

cdr3_nt: TGTGCCAGCAGTGGTCAGACTAGCGGGGGGGTGTACAATGAGCAGTTCTTC
cdr3_aa: CASSGQTSGGVYNEQFF
j_call: TRBJ2-1
d_call: TRBD2
clone_size: few
v_call: TRBV6-1

cdr3_nt: TGTGCCAGCAGCCCGAAGACCGGGACAGCATACAATGAGCAGTTCTTC
cdr3_aa: CASSPKTGTAYNEQFF
j_call: TRBJ2-1
d_call: TRBD1
clone_size: NA
v_call: TRBV9

cdr3_nt: TGTGCCAGCAGCTTGAGGGGGCAGGATGAGCAGTTCTTC
cdr3_aa: CASSLRGQDEQFF
j_call: TRBJ2-1
d_call: TRBD1
clone_size: NA
v_call: TRBV13

cdr3_nt: TGTGCCAGTAGCCCGGACCCATGGAGGAGCTACGAGCAGTACTTC
cdr3_aa: CASSPDPWRSYEQYF
j_call: TRBJ2-7
d_call: NA
clone_size: NA
v_call: TRBV19

cdr3_nt: TGCGCCAGCAGCCGGGGACAGGGGGCAGGCAGGTTTACTGAAGCTTTCTTT
cdr3_aa: CASSRGQGAGRFTEAFF
j_call: TRBJ1-1
d_call: TRBD1
clone_size: NA
v_call: TRBV5-1

cdr3_nt: TGTGCCACCTCACTACTCGGACTAGCGGGAGATACGCAGTATTTT
cdr3_aa: CATSLLGLAGDTQYF
j_call: TRBJ2-3
d_call: TRBD2
clone_size: NA
v_call: TRBV25-1

cdr3_nt: TGTGCCAGCAGCTTAGCGATAGGGACAGGTGGCTACACCTTC
cdr3_aa: CASSLAIGTGGYTF
j_call: TRBJ1-2
d_call: TRBD1
clone_size: NA
v_call: TRBV7-8

cdr3_nt: TGTGCCAGCACGTTGCAGGGAGGGCAGCCCCAGCATTTT
cdr3_aa: CASTLQGGQPQHF
j_call: TRBJ1-5
d_call: NA
clone_size: NA
v_call: TRBV2

cdr3_nt: TGTGCCAGCAGCCCTGGGACTATCTACGAGCAGTACTTC
cdr3_aa: CASSPGTIYEQYF
j_call: TRBJ2-7
d_call: TRBD2
clone_size: many
v_call: TRBV3-1/TRBV3-2

cdr3_nt: TGTGCCAGTAGTCCCGGGACAGGCAGCAATCAGCCCCAGCATTTT
cdr3_aa: CASSPGTGSNQPQHF
j_call: TRBJ1-5
d_call: TRBD1
clone_size: NA
v_call: TRBV19

cdr3_nt: TGTGCCAGCAGCTTGACAGCTCGGGGGAAGGGAGATACGCAGTATTTT
cdr3_aa: CASSLTARGKGDTQYF
j_call: TRBJ2-3
d_call: NA
clone_size: few
v_call: TRBV5-4

cdr3_nt: TGCGCCAGCAGCCTTCGACAGGGGTCCCCAACTAGCACAGATACGCAGTATTTT
cdr3_aa: CASSLRQGSPTSTDTQYF
j_call: TRBJ2-3
d_call: TRBD1
clone_size: NA
v_call: TRBV5-1

cdr3_nt: TGTGCCAGCAGCTTGGTTGGGGGCGCCTCGGGGAACACTGAAGCTTTCTTT
cdr3_aa: CASSLVGGASGNTEAFF
j_call: TRBJ1-1
d_call: NA
clone_size: NA
v_call: TRBV5-6

cdr3_nt: TGTGCCATCGGTACTAGCGGGGGGGCGACTCTCAATGAGCAGTTCTTC
cdr3_aa: CAIGTSGGATLNEQFF
j_call: TRBJ2-1
d_call: TRBD2
clone_size: NA
v_call: TRBV10-3

cdr3_nt: TGTGCCTGGAGTAACGGGGGAAGCTCCTACGAGCAGTACTTC
cdr3_aa: CAWSNGGSSYEQYF
j_call: TRBJ2-7
d_call: NA
clone_size: NA
v_call: TRBV30

cdr3_nt: TGTGCCAGCAGCCCCCATAGCACAGATACGCAGTATTTT
cdr3_aa: CASSPHSTDTQYF
j_call: TRBJ2-3
d_call: NA
clone_size: NA
v_call: TRBV7-2

cdr3_nt: TGTGCCAGCAGCCAGGATTACAGGGGATGGGGCACAGATACGCAGTATTTT
cdr3_aa: CASSQDYRGWGTDTQYF
j_call: TRBJ2-3
d_call: TRBD1
clone_size: once
v_call: TRBV14

cdr3_nt: TGTGCCAGCAGTGGACAGGGGGCGCAAGGCGAGCAGTACTTC
cdr3_aa: CASSGQGAQGEQYF
j_call: TRBJ2-7
d_call: TRBD1
clone_size: NA
v_call: TRBV2

cdr3_nt: TGTGCCAGCAGCGTAGCGGGACACCTGGGAAATGAGCAGTTCTTC
cdr3_aa: CASSVAGHLGNEQFF
j_call: TRBJ2-1
d_call: NA
clone_size: NA
v_call: TRBV9

cdr3_nt: TGTGCCAGCAGTGAATCTAGCGGCTTCACCGGGGAGCTGTTTTTT
cdr3_aa: CASSESSGFTGELFF
j_call: TRBJ2-2
d_call: TRBD2
clone_size: NA
v_call: TRBV6-1

cdr3_nt: TGTGCCAGCAGCCAAGTGGGGACCACAGGGGTGGGAGGCGGCTACACCTTC
cdr3_aa: CASSQVGTTGVGGGYTF
j_call: TRBJ1-2
d_call: TRBD1
clone_size: NA
v_call: TRBV4-2

cdr3_nt: TGTGCCAGCAGCTTAACGACTAGCGGGTACCAAGAGACCCAGTACTTC
cdr3_aa: CASSLTTSGYQETQYF
j_call: TRBJ2-5
d_call: TRBD2
clone_size: NA
v_call: TRBV28

cdr3_nt: TGCGCCAGCAGCCCCGGGACAGGGGCCTACGAGCAGTACTTC
cdr3_aa: CASSPGTGAYEQYF
j_call: TRBJ2-7
d_call: TRBD1
clone_size: NA
v_call: TRBV5-1

cdr3_nt: TGTGCCACCAGCCCTAGCGGGAGGGAGGTCGGCATTCAGTACTTC
cdr3_aa: CATSPSGREVGIQYF
j_call: TRBJ2-4
d_call: TRBD2
clone_size: NA
v_call: TRBV15

cdr3_nt: TGTGCCAGCAGATTGAGCCCTACCGGGACTAGCGGGGGGGCCTGCCGCGCCGGGGAGCTGTTTTTT
cdr3_aa: CASRLSPTGTSGGACRAGELFF
j_call: TRBJ2-2
d_call: TRBD2
clone_size: NA
v_call: TRBV7-3

cdr3_nt: TGTGCCAGCAGCCCGTACAGGGGTGGACAGCCCCAGCATTTT
cdr3_aa: CASSPYRGGQPQHF
j_call: TRBJ1-5
d_call: TRBD1
clone_size: NA
v_call: TRBV7-2

cdr3_nt: TGTGCCAGCAGCCAAGTGGGGGGAGGACTCCAAGAGACCCAGTACTTC
cdr3_aa: CASSQVGGGLQETQYF
j_call: TRBJ2-5
d_call: NA
clone_size: NA
v_call: TRBV14

cdr3_nt: TGTGCCAGCAGCCCAACTAGCGGGGGGGATACGCAGTATTTT
cdr3_aa: CASSPTSGGDTQYF
j_call: TRBJ2-3
d_call: TRBD2
clone_size: NA
v_call: TRBV5-6

cdr3_nt: TGTGCCAGCACCATTCGGGGACTTGGGGAGGGCCGGAATGAGCAGTTCTTC
cdr3_aa: CASTIRGLGEGRNEQFF
j_call: TRBJ2-1
d_call: TRBD2
clone_size: once
v_call: TRBV7-9

cdr3_nt: TGTGCCAGCAGCCCTCCCGGGACAGGGGAAGGAAACTATGGCTACACCTTC
cdr3_aa: CASSPPGTGEGNYGYTF
j_call: TRBJ1-2
d_call: TRBD1
clone_size: NA
v_call: TRBV7-8